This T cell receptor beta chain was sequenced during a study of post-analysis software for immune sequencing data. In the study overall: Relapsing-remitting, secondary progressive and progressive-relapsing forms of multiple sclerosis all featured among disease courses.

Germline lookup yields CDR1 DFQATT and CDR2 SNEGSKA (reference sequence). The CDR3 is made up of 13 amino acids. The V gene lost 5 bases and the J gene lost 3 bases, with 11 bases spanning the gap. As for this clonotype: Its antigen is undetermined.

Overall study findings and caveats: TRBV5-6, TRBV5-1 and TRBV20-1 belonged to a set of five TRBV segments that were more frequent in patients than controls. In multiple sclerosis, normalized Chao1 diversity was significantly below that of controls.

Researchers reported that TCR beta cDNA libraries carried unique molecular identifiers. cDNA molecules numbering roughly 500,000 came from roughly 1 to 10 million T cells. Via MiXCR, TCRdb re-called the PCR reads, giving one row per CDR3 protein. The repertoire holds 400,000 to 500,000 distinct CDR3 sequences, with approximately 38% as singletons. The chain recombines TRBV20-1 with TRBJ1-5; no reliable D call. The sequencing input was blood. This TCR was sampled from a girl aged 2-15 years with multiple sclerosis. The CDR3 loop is CSALGPFNQPQHF. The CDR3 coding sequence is TGCAGTGCTCTCGGCCCTTTCAATCAGCCCCAGCATTTT.